Listed below are T cell receptor beta chains from one sample, sequenced in a study of T cells in Graves' hyperthyroidism and ophthalmopathy. TCRdb called the multiplex PCR reads again in MiXCR, with one record for every CDR3 protein. The data show a few hundred thousand distinct CDR3 sequences, more than 15% seen once. The source material was blood. These receptors were obtained from a middle-aged woman with Graves' ophthalmopathy. Both conserved end residues are part of each CDR3. D genes are given only for firm matches. Not every row has a clone size; where given, it reads once, few, many or a size class.

TRBV7-2	NA	TRBD2	TRBJ2-3	16	CASSPGLAGGADTQYF	TGTGCCAGCAGCCCAGGACTAGCGGGAGGAGCGGATACGCAGTATTTT
TRBV3-1	few	NA	TRBJ1-6	14	CACSQGGIGSPLHF	TGTGCCTGCAGCCAAGGAGGGATAGGCTCACCCCTCCACTTT
TRBV6-1	many	TRBD2	TRBJ2-1	15	CASRVGLAGVGEQFF	TGTGCCAGCAGGGTTGGACTAGCGGGAGTAGGTGAGCAGTTCTTC
TRBV29-1	NA	NA	TRBJ2-5	11	CSVHAQETQYF	TGCAGCGTCCACGCCCAAGAGACCCAGTACTTC
TRBV6-2/TRBV6-3	few	NA	TRBJ1-5	13	CASSWTGTQPQHF	TGTGCCAGCAGCTGGACTGGGACTCAACCCCAGCATTTT
TRBV2	many	NA	TRBJ1-4	13	CASSDGQLGKLFF	TGTGCCAGCAGTGATGGACAGCTAGGAAAACTGTTTTTT
TRBV6-1	few	NA	TRBJ2-7	13	CASNSMGVYEQYF	TGTGCCAGCAATAGTATGGGGGTATACGAGCAGTACTTC
TRBV19	NA	NA	TRBJ1-2	14	CASSIGRANYGYTF	TGTGCCAGTAGTATTGGCAGAGCTAACTATGGCTACACCTTC
TRBV2	many	NA	TRBJ1-1	15	CASSAFTGLNTEAFF	TGTGCCAGCAGTGCTTTTACAGGGTTGAACACTGAAGCTTTCTTT
TRBV5-4	few	NA	TRBJ1-4	14	CASSQKGGDEKLFF	TGTGCCAGCAGCCAGAAGGGGGGGGACGAAAAACTGTTTTTT
TRBV5-6	few	TRBD1	TRBJ1-4	17	CASSLLATGGKWEKLFF	TGTGCCAGCAGCCTACTTGCGACAGGGGGGAAGTGGGAAAAACTGTTTTTT